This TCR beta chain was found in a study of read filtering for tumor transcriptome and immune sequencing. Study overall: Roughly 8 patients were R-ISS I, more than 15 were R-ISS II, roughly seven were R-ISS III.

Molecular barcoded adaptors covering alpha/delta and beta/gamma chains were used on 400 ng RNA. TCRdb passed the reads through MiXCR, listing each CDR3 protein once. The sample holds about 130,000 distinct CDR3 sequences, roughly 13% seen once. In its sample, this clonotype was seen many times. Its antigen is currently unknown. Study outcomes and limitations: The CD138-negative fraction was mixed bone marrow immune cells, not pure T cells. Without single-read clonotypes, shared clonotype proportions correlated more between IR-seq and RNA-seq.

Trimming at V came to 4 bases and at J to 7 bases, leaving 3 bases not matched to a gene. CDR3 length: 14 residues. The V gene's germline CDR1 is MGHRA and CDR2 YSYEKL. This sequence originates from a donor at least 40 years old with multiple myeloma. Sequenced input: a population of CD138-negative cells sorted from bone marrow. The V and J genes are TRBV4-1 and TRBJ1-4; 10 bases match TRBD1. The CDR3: CASSPWTGGEKLFF. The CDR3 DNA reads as TGCGCCAGCAGCCCTTGGACAGGGGGTGAAAAACTGTTTTTT.